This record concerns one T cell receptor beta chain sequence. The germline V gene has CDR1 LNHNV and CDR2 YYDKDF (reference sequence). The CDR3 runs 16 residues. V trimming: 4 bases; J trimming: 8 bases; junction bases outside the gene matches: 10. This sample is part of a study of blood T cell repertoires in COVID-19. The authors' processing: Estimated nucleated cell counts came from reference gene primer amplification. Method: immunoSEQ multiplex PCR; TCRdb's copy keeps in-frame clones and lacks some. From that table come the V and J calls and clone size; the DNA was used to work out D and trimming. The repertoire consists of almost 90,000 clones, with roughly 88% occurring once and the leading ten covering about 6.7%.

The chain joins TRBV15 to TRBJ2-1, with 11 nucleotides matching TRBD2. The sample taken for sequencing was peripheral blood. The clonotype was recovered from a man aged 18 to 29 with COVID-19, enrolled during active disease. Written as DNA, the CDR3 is TGTGCCACCAGCACCCAGTGGACTAGCGGGTTTCATGAGCAGTTCTTC. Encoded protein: CATSTQWTSGFHEQFF.